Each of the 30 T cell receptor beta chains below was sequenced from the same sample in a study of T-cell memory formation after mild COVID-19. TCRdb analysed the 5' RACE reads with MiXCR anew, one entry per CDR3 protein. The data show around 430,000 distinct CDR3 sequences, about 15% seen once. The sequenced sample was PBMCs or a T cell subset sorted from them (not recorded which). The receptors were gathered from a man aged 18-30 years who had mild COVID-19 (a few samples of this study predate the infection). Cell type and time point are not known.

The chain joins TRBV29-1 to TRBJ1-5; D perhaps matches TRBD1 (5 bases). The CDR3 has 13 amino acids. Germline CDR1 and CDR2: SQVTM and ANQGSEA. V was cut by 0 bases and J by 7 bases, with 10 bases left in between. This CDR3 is CSVEDRRGQPQHF. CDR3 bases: TGCAGCGTTGAAGATCGGCGGGGCCAGCCCCAGCATTTT.

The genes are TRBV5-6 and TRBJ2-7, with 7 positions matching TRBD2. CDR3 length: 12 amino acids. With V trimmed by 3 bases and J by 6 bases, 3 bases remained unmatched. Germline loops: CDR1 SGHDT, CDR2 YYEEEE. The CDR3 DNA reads TGTGCCAGCAGCTCCGGGGGGACCGAGCAGTACGTC. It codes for CASSSGGTEQYV.

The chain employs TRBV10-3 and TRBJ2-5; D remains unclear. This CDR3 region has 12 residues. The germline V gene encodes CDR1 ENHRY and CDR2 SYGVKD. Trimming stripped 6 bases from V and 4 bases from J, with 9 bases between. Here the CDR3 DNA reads TGTGCCATCAGCCCAACGGGAGAGACCCAGTACTTC. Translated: CAISPTGETQYF.

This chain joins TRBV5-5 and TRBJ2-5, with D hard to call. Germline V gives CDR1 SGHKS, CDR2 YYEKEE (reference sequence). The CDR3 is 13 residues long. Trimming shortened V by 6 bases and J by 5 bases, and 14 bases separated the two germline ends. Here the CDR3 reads CASTPPLEETQYF. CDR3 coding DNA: TGTGCCAGCACCCCCCCCCTAGAGGAGACCCAGTACTTC. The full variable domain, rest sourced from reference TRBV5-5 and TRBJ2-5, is DAGVTQSPTHLIKTRGQQVTLRCSPISGHKSVSWYQQVLGQGPQFIFQYYEKEERGRGNFPDRFSARQFPNYSSELNVNALLLGDSALYLCASTPPLEETQYFGPGTRLLVL.

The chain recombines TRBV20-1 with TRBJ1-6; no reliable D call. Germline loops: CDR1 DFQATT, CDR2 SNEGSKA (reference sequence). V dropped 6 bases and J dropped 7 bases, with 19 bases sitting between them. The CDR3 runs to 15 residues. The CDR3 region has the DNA TGCAGTGCCAGGCCTCTGGGTGGCCGGAATTCACCCCTCCACTTT. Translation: CSARPLGGRNSPLHF.

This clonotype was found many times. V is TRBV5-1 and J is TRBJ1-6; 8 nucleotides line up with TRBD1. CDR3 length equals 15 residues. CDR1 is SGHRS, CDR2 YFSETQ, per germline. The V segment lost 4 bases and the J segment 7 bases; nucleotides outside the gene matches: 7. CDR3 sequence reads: CASSQFDRGNSPLHF. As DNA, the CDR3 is TGCGCCAGCAGCCAGTTCGACAGGGGAAATTCACCCCTCCACTTT.

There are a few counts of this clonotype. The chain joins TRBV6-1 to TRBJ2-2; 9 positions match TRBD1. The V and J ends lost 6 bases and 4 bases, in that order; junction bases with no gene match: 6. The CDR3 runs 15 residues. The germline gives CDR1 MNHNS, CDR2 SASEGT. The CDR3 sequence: CASRTRTGATGELFF. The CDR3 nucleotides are TGTGCCAGCAGGACCAGGACAGGGGCCACCGGGGAGCTGTTTTTT.

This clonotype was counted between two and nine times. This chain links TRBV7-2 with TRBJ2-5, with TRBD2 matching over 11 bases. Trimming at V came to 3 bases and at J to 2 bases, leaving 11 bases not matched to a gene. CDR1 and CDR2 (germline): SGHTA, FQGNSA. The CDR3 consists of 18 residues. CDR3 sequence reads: CASSLGGGGTSGQETQYF. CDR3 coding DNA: TGTGCCAGCAGCTTGGGAGGTGGGGGGACTAGCGGTCAAGAGACCCAGTACTTC.

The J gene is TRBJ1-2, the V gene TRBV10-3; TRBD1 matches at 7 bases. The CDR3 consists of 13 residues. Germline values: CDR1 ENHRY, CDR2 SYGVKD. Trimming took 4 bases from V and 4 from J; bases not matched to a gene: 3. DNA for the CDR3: TGTGCCATCAGTGGGACAGGTCCCTATGGCTACACCTTC. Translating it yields CAISGTGPYGYTF.

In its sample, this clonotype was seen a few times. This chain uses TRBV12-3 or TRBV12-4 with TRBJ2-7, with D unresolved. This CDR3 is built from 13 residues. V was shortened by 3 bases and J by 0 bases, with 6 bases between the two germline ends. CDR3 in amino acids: CASSFSSSYEQYF. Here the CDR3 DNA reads TGTGCCAGCAGTTTCTCTAGCTCCTACGAGCAGTACTTC.

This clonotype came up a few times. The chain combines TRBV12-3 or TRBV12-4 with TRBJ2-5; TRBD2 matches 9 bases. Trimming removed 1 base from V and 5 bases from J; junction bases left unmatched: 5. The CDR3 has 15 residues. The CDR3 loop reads CASSLGGGAVETQYF. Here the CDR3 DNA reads TGTGCCAGCAGTTTAGGCGGGGGGGCCGTGGAGACCCAGTACTTC.

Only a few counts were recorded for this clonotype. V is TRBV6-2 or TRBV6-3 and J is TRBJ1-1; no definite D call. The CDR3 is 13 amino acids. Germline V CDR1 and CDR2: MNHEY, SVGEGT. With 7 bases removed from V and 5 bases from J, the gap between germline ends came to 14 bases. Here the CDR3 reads CASNTWVGTEAFF. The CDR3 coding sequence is TGTGCCAGCAATACGTGGGTGGGGACTGAAGCTTTCTTT.

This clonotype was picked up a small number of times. The DNA of the CDR3 is TGCGCCAGCAGCACCCACAGGGACTATGGCTACACCTTC. It translates to CASSTHRDYGYTF. The gene calls are TRBV5-1 and TRBJ1-2; D is perhaps TRBD1 (6 bases). CDR1 and CDR2 (germline): SGHRS, YFSETQ. Trimming removed 4 bases from V and 3 bases from J, with 10 bases in between. The CDR3 is 13 amino acids.

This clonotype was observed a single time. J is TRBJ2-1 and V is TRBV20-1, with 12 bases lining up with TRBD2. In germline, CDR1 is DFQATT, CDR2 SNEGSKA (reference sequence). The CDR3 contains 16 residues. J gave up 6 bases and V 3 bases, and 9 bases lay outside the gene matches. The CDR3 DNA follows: TGCAGTGCTAGTGCTCCCCGGACTAGCGGGGCCAATGAGCAGTTCTTC. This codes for CSASAPRTSGANEQFF.

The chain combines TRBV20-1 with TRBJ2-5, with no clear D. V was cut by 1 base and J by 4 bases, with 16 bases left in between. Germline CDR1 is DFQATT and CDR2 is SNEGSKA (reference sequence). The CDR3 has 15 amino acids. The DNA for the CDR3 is TGCAGTGCTAGAGCCCCGGCTAGGGATTCAGAGACCCAGTACTTC. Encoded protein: CSARAPARDSETQYF.

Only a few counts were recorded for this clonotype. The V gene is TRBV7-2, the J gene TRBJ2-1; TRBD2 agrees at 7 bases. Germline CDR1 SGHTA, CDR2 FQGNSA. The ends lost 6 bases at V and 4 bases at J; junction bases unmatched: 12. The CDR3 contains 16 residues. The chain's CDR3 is CASRPRSLAAYNEQFF. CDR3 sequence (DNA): TGTGCCAGCAGACCAAGAAGTCTAGCGGCGTACAATGAGCAGTTCTTC.

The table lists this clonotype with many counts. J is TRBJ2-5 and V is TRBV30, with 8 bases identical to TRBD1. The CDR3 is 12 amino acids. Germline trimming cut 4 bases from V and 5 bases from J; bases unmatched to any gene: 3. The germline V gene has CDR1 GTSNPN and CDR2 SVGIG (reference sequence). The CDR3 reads CAWTGGDETQYF. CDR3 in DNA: TGTGCCTGGACAGGGGGCGATGAGACCCAGTACTTC.

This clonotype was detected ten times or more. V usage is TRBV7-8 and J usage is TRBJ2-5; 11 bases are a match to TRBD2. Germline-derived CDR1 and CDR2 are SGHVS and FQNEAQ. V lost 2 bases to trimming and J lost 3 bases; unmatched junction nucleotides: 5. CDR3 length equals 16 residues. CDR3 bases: TGTGCCAGCAGCTTACTAGCGGGGGGTTCTGAAGAGACCCAGTACTTC. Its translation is CASSLLAGGSEETQYF.

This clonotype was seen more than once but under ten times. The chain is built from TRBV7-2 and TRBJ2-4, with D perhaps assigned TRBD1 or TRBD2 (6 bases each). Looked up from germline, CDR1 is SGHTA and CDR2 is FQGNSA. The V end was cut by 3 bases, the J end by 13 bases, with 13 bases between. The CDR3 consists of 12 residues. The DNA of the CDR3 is TGTGCCAGCAGCTTCCCGGGGGCACTGCAGTACTTC. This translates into CASSFPGALQYF.

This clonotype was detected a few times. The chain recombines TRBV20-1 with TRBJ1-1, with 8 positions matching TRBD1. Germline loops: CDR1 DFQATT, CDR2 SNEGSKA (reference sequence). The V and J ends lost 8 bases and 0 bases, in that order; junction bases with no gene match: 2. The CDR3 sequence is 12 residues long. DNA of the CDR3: TGCAGTCCGGGACAGGTGAACACTGAAGCTTTCTTT. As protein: CSPGQVNTEAFF.

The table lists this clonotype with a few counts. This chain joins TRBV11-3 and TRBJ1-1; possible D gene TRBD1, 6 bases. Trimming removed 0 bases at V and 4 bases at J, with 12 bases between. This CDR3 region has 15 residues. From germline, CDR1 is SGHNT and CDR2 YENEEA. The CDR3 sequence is CASSLDGQGSTEAFF. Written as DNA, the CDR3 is TGTGCCAGCAGCTTAGATGGTCAGGGGAGCACTGAAGCTTTCTTT.

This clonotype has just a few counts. The CDR3 DNA sequence: TGCAGTGCTAGCAAAGGAGCGGGGCGCGATGAGCAGTTCTTC. Protein: CSASKGAGRDEQFF. The rearrangement joins TRBV20-1 to TRBJ2-1; 7 bases agree with TRBD2. The junction had 10 bases not matched to a gene; V was cut back by 3 bases and J by 8 bases. CDR1 DFQATT and CDR2 SNEGSKA come from the germline V gene (reference sequence). This CDR3 contains 14 residues.

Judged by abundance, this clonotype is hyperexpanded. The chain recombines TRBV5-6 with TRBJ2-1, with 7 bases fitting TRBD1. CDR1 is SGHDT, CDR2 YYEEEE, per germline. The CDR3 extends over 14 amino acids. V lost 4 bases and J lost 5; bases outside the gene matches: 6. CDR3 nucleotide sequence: TGTGCCAGCAGCCCGCCGGGACAGCACAATGAGCAGTTCTTC. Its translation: CASSPPGQHNEQFF.

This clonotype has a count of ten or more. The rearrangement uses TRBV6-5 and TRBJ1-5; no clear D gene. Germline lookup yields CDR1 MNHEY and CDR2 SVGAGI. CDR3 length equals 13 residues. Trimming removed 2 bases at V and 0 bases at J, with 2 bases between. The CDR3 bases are TGTGCCAGCAGTTACAATAGCAATCAGCCCCAGCATTTT. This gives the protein CASSYNSNQPQHF.

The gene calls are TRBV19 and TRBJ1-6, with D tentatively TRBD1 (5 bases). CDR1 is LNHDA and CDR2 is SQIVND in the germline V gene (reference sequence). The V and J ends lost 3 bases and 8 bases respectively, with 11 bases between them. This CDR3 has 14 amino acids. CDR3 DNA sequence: TGTGCCAGTAGTATTTCAGGGCGGGATTCACCCCTCCACTTT. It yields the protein CASSISGRDSPLHF.

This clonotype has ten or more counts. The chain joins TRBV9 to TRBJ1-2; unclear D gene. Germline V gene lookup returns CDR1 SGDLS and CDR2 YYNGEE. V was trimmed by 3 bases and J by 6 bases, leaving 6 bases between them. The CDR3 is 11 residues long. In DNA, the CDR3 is TGTGCCAGCAGCGGTATCAATGGCTACACCTTC. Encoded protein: CASSGINGYTF.

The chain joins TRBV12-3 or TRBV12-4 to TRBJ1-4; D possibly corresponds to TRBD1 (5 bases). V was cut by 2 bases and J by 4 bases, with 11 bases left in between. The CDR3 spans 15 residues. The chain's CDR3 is CASSLTGGGNEKLFF. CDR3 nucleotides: TGTGCCAGCAGTTTAACTGGGGGTGGTAATGAAAAACTGTTTTTT.

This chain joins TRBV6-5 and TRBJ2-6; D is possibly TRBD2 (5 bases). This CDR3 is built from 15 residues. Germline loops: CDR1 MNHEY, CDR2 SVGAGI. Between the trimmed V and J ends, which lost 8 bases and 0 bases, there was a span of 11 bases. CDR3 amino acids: CASGSAGSGANVLTF. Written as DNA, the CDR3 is TGTGCCAGCGGGTCCGCGGGCTCTGGGGCCAACGTCCTGACTTTC.

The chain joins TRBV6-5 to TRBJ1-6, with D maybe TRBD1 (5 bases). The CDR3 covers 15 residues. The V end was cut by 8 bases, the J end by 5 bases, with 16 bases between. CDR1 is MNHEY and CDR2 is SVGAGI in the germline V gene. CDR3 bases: TGTGCCAGCCAAACAGGAATCGTTAATAATTCACCCCTCCACTTT. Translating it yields CASQTGIVNNSPLHF.

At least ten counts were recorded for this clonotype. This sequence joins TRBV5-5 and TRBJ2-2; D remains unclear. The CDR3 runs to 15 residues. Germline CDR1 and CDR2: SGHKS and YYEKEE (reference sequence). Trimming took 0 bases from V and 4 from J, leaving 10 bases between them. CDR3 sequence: CASSLAWGSTGELFF. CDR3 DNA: TGTGCCAGCAGCTTGGCTTGGGGATCCACCGGGGAGCTGTTTTTT.